The 25 T cell receptor beta chains below all came from one sample that was sequenced in a study of identifying expanded T cells in peripheral blood. Measured with immunoSEQ multiplex PCR; TCRdb has only the in-frame clones, and not every one. The sample consists of 70,000 or so clones, roughly 90% of them appearing once. The source material was blood. The receptors here all came from a person aged 18-69 years in good health.

This sequence joins TRBV12-1 and TRBJ1-1. TRBV12-1 corresponds to a pseudogene. CDR3 length: 15 amino acids. For the CDR3, the DNA is TGTGCCAGCAGCTACGACGAGGGACTCCTCCCTGAAGCTTTCTTT. It translates to CASSYDEGLLPEAFF.

CDR3 sequence: CASSQDQNSPLHF. For the CDR3, the DNA is TGCGCCAGCAGCCAAGATCAGAATTCACCCCTCCACTTT. The chain combines TRBV4-3 with TRBJ1-6; D uncertain. The CDR3 has 13 amino acids. The germline gives CDR1 LGHNA, CDR2 YSLEER. Deletions cut 0 bases from V and 7 bases from J, with 4 bases between.

The chain employs TRBV4-3 and TRBJ2-2, with D possibly called TRBD1 or TRBD2 (5 bases each). This CDR3 has 15 residues. V shed 4 bases and J shed 4 bases, with 13 bases lying between them. Germline V gene lookup returns CDR1 LGHNA and CDR2 YSLEER. The CDR3 bases are TGCGCCAGCAGCCCAAATGGGGGTCCCACCGGGGAGCTGTTTTTT. Translating gives CASSPNGGPTGELFF.

The genes are TRBV28 and TRBJ2-1, with D maybe TRBD2 (6 bases). Germline loops: CDR1 MDHEN, CDR2 SYDVKM. CDR3 length: 18 amino acids. Between the trimmed V and J ends, which lost 1 base and 0 bases, there was a span of 16 bases. In DNA form, the CDR3 reads TGTGCCAGCAGTTTATTCCCCATAGCGGTTAGCTCCTACAATGAGCAGTTCTTC. Protein sequence: CASSLFPIAVSSYNEQFF.

This rearrangement joins TRBV28 to TRBJ2-7; 7 nucleotides match TRBD2. CDR1 and CDR2 from the germline V gene are MDHEN and SYDVKM. The J segment lost 0 bases and the V segment lost 4 bases, leaving 12 bases of the junction unmatched. The length of the CDR3 is 17 residues. The CDR3, as DNA: TGTGCCAGCAGTTCCCTGGCGGGCTGGGGGGGCTCCTACGAGCAGTACTTC. The encoded protein is CASSSLAGWGGSYEQYF. Drawing the rest from reference TRBV28 and TRBJ2-7, the complete variable domain is DVKVTQSSRYLVKRTGEKVFLECVQDMDHENMFWYRQDPGLGLRLIYFSYDVKMKEKGDIPEGYSVSREKKERFSLILESASTNQTSMYLCASSSLAGWGGSYEQYFGPGTRLTVT.

CDR3 in amino acids: CSVGDRGYTEAFF. The DNA for the CDR3 is TGCAGCGTCGGGGACAGGGGATACACTGAAGCTTTCTTT. The rearrangement links TRBV29-1 to TRBJ1-1, with TRBD1 matching over 10 bases. CDR1 and CDR2 from the germline V gene are SQVTM and ANQGSEA. The CDR3 has 13 amino acids. Unmatched junction bases numbered 4, after V lost 6 bases and J lost 3 bases.

The V gene is TRBV5-4, the J gene TRBJ2-3, with D possibly matching TRBD2 (5 bases). Germline loops: CDR1 SGHNT, CDR2 YYREEE (reference sequence). Trimming cost V 0 bases and J 5 bases, with 13 bases left between them. The CDR3 length is 15 residues. This chain's CDR3 is CASSLDPSLGDTQYF. CDR3 sequence (DNA): TGTGCCAGCAGCTTGGACCCCTCACTAGGAGATACGCAGTATTTT.

This rearrangement joins TRBV7-2 to TRBJ1-4; 9 bases agree with TRBD1. With 8 bases clipped from V and 8 bases from J, the junction kept 12 bases outside the gene matches. The germline gives CDR1 SGHTA, CDR2 FQGNSA. The CDR3 runs 15 residues. The DNA of the CDR3 is TGTGCCAGCGGGAAACCGGGACAGGGAAAAGAAAAACTGTTTTTT. Encoded protein: CASGKPGQGKEKLFF.

The chain recombines TRBV4-1 with TRBJ1-2; no clear D. This CDR3 is 15 amino acids long. V was shortened by 0 bases and J by 2 bases, with 10 bases between the two germline ends. Germline values: CDR1 MGHRA, CDR2 YSYEKL. Here the CDR3 DNA reads TGCGCCAGCAGCCAAGATCGCGGGGTAAACTATGGCTACACCTTC. Its translation: CASSQDRGVNYGYTF.

The CDR3, as DNA: TGCGCCAGCAGCTTGCTCCAACTCACAGATACGCAGTATTTT. The encoded protein is CASSLLQLTDTQYF. The V call is TRBV5-1, the J call TRBJ2-3; D gene uncertain. Germline V gives CDR1 SGHRS, CDR2 YFSETQ. Trimming shortened V by 1 base and J by 2 bases, and 8 bases separated the two germline ends. The CDR3 covers 14 residues.

This clone was recorded a few times. This sequence joins TRBV6-4 and TRBJ2-1; TRBD2 is a possible D gene (5 bases). Trimming left V 3 bases short and J 7 bases short, with 13 bases between. This CDR3 contains 14 residues. Germline values: CDR1 MRHNA, CDR2 SNTAGT. The CDR3 region has the DNA TGTGCCAGCAGTGAGTCTGAGGGTATTAATGAGCAGTTCTTC. Protein sequence: CASSESEGINEQFF.

The chain has TRBV7-6 and TRBJ2-1; perhaps TRBD2 as D (6 bases). The V end was cut by 0 bases, the J end by 3 bases, with 6 bases between. The CDR3 loop spans 14 amino acids. In germline, CDR1 is SGHVS, CDR2 FNYEAQ. The CDR3 loop is CASSLAGGYNEQFF. The DNA of the CDR3 is TGTGCCAGCAGCTTAGCGGGGGGCTACAATGAGCAGTTCTTC.

The chain joins TRBV7-8 to TRBJ2-2; D is unresolved. The CDR3 extends over 17 amino acids. Germline V gives CDR1 SGHVS, CDR2 FQNEAQ. Trimming left V 5 bases short and J 0 bases short, with 16 bases between. This chain's CDR3 is CASSLPSGAANTGELFF. The CDR3 nucleotides read TGTGCCAGCAGCCTACCCTCTGGCGCTGCGAACACCGGGGAGCTGTTTTTT.

This sequence joins TRBV7-2 and TRBJ2-1, with D unresolved. The CDR3 is made up of 15 amino acids. Germline-derived CDR1 and CDR2 are SGHTA and FQGNSA. V gave up 2 bases and J gave up 5 bases, with 13 bases separating them. CDR3 sequence reads: CASSLTNAGDNEQFF. The CDR3 coding sequence is TGTGCCAGCAGCTTAACGAATGCAGGCGACAATGAGCAGTTCTTC.

This clone has more than one count but fewer than ten. This chain connects TRBV5-1 to TRBJ2-2; a weak D match, TRBD1 (6 bases). The V gene's germline CDR1 is SGHRS and CDR2 YFSETQ. Trimming pared 7 bases from V and 0 bases from J, leaving 10 bases between. The CDR3 is 14 amino acids. The CDR3 bases are TGCGCCAGCGCGGACAGTTCGAACACCGGGGAGCTGTTTTTT. Its protein product is CASADSSNTGELFF.

The chain joins TRBV11-1 to TRBJ1-5; TRBD1 matches at 9 bases. The CDR3 is 17 residues long. V trimming: 2 bases; J trimming: 6 bases; junction bases outside the gene matches: 11. Germline values: CDR1 SGHAT, CDR2 FQDESV (reference sequence). CDR3 in amino acids: CASSLNSMGQGSQPQHF. The CDR3 coding sequence is TGTGCCAGCAGCTTAAACTCTATGGGACAGGGCTCTCAGCCCCAGCATTTT.

The chain employs TRBV30 and TRBJ1-6, with D possibly matching TRBD1 (6 bases). From germline, CDR1 is GTSNPN and CDR2 SVGIG (reference sequence). The CDR3 is 13 amino acids. V lost 5 bases, J lost 8 bases, and 13 bases lay in between. The CDR3 region is CAWGQSPYSPLHF. In nucleotides, the CDR3 is TGTGCCTGGGGACAGTCGCCGTATTCACCCCTCCACTTT.

This clone was detected only once. The V gene is TRBV5-4, the J gene TRBJ2-5; weak D call: TRBD1 (6 bases). This CDR3 is 14 amino acids long. Trimming pared 4 bases from V and 5 bases from J, leaving 15 bases between. Germline assignment: CDR1 SGHNT and CDR2 YYREEE (reference sequence). Here the CDR3 DNA reads TGTGCCAGCAGCGTACAGGGAAGAATGGAGACCCAGTACTTC. It is translated as CASSVQGRMETQYF.

The chain links TRBV7-8 to TRBJ2-5; 15 bases are a match to TRBD2. The CDR3 extends over 17 amino acids. The V and J ends lost 4 bases and 9 bases, in that order; junction bases with no gene match: 12. CDR1 is SGHVS and CDR2 is FQNEAQ in the germline V gene. CDR3 in amino acids: CASSYAGTSGRPGAQYF. CDR3 sequence (DNA): TGTGCCAGCAGCTATGCCGGGACTAGCGGGAGGCCTGGGGCCCAGTACTTC.

This clone was recorded only once. The genes are TRBV18 and TRBJ1-1; 9 bases line up with TRBD1. The length of the CDR3 is 14 residues. The V gene's germline CDR1 is KGHSH and CDR2 LQKENI. V was pared by 1 base and J by 3 bases, with 0 bases of the junction left unmatched. The CDR3 DNA follows: TGTGCCAGCTCACCACGACAGGGGGACACTGAAGCTTTCTTT. Translating gives CASSPRQGDTEAFF.

The genes are TRBV27 and TRBJ1-2; D uncertain. V was cut by 3 bases and J by 6 bases, with 11 bases left in between. CDR1 MNHEY and CDR2 SMNVEV come from the germline V gene (reference sequence). This CDR3 spans 13 amino acids. CDR3 sequence: CASSFLSDDGYTF. The CDR3 DNA reads TGTGCCAGCAGTTTTCTGTCGGATGATGGCTACACCTTC.

The chain combines TRBV6-6 with TRBJ1-6; D gene unclear. Germline CDR1 reads MNHNY; CDR2 reads SVGAGI (reference sequence). V was cut by 2 bases and J by 12 bases, with 11 bases left in between. CDR3 length: 13 amino acids. CDR3 nucleotide sequence: TGTGCCAGCAGTTACGGCAGCCAGAGACCCCTCCACTTT. Residues: CASSYGSQRPLHF.

This clone is deemed medium-sized. The chain is built from TRBV6-1 and TRBJ2-3; D perhaps matches TRBD2 (5 bases). Germline-derived CDR1 and CDR2 are MNHNS and SASEGT. V was shortened by 1 base and J by 4 bases, with 12 bases between the two germline ends. The CDR3 covers 15 residues. CDR3 amino acids: CASSEVAGGADTQYF. The CDR3 DNA follows: TGTGCCAGCAGTGAAGTTGCGGGTGGGGCAGATACGCAGTATTTT.

This chain links TRBV18 with TRBJ2-2; D ambiguous. CDR3 length: 14 residues. Germline-derived CDR1 and CDR2 are KGHSH and LQKENI. Trimming took off 3 bases at V and 1 base at J, with 6 bases between the two ends. CDR3 sequence reads: CASSPGLNTGELFF. As DNA, the CDR3 is TGTGCCAGCTCACCGGGGTTGAACACCGGGGAGCTGTTTTTT.

The chain combines TRBV29-1 with TRBJ1-2; D uncertain. The V and J ends lost 6 bases and 8 bases respectively, with 13 bases between them. The CDR3 has 11 amino acids. CDR1 and CDR2 from the germline V gene are SQVTM and ANQGSEA. The CDR3 sequence is CSVQTDWGYTF. The DNA of the CDR3 is TGCAGCGTCCAGACCGACTGGGGCTACACCTTC.